This T cell receptor (beta chain) appears in the sequencing data of a study of blood T cell repertoires in COVID-19. Looking at the study overall: Acute and convalescent COVID-19 samples came from the United States, Italy and Spain. PBMCs, B-cell-depleted T cells, or T cells were the source of the cDNA or gDNA that made up the material.

Germline lookup yields CDR1 PRHDT and CDR2 FYEKMQ (reference sequence). The CDR3 runs to 14 residues. With 3 bases removed from V and 0 bases from J, the gap between germline ends came to 3 bases. Methods used by the authors: Amplification of reference gene primers was used by the study to estimate nucleated cell counts. Sequencing used immunoSEQ multiplex PCR; TCRdb keeps in-frame clones, though not all of them. That table is the source of V, J and clone size, and D and trimming were worked out from the DNA. The sample lists approximately 60,000 clones; 75% to 85% were seen once. Sequencing was performed on peripheral blood. The receptor's source is a human donor in a cohort sampled during active COVID-19. The rearrangement uses TRBV13 and TRBJ2-6; D is ambiguous. CDR3 sequence (DNA): TGTGCCAGCAGCTTGTACTCTGGGGCCAACGTCCTGACTTTC. This gives the protein CASSLYSGANVLTF.